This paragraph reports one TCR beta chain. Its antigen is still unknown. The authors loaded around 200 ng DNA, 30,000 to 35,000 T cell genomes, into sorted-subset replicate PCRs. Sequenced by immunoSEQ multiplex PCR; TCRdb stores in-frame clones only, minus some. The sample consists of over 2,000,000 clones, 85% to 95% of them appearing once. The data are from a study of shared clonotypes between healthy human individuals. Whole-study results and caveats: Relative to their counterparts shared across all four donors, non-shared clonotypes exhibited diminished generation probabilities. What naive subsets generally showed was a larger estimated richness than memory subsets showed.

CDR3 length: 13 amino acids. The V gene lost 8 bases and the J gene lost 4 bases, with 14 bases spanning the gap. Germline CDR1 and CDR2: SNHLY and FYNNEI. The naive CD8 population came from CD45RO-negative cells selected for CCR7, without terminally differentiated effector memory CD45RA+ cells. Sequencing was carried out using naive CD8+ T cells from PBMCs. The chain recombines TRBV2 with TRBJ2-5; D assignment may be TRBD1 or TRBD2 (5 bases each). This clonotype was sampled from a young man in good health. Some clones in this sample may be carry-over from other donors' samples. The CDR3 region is CASRPGPRETQYF. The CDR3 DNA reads TGTGCCAGCCGACCGGGACCCAGAGAGACCCAGTACTTC.